The rows below give T cell receptor beta chains drawn from one sample of a study of identical twins. Via MiXCR, TCRdb re-called the 5' RACE reads, giving one row per CDR3 protein. The sample lists a few hundred thousand distinct CDR3 sequences, about 24% occurring once. These same records also appear under a second study, on T cells expressing NK-cell markers.

Sequencing used CD4+ T cells sorted from blood. These receptors were taken from a woman between 18 and 29 years old in good health. CDR3s include the opening cysteine and the closing phenylalanine or tryptophan. D genes are given only for firm matches. Where a row states a size, it is once, few, many or the class of an expanded clone; other rows omit it.

size: once
D: TRBD1
V: TRBV20-1
J: TRBJ2-5
CDR3: CSASSGTGRVETQYF
DNA: TGCAGTGCCTCATCGGGGACAGGGAGAGTAGAGACCCAGTACTTC

size: -
D: TRBD1
V: TRBV10-3
J: TRBJ2-2
CDR3: CATGQPNTGELFF
DNA: TGTGCCACGGGACAGCCGAACACCGGGGAGCTGTTTTTT

size: -
D: TRBD1
V: TRBV20-1
J: TRBJ1-1
CDR3: CSGDRDSNTEAFF
DNA: TGCAGTGGCGACAGGGACTCGAACACTGAAGCTTTCTTT

size: many
D: -
V: TRBV20-1
J: TRBJ2-3
CDR3: CSARDPGTSTDTQYF
DNA: TGCAGTGCTAGAGACCCGGGAACAAGCACAGATACGCAGTATTTT

size: -
D: -
V: TRBV10-3
J: TRBJ2-5
CDR3: CAISAGPGQKQETQYF
DNA: TGTGCCATCAGCGCGGGCCCGGGACAAAAACAAGAGACCCAGTACTTC

size: few
D: -
V: TRBV5-5
J: TRBJ2-1
CDR3: CASTPRVRGNEQFF
DNA: TGTGCCAGCACCCCCAGGGTAAGGGGCAATGAGCAGTTCTTC

size: -
D: TRBD2
V: TRBV18
J: TRBJ2-1
CDR3: CASSTAGNSYNEQFF
DNA: TGTGCCAGCTCAACAGCGGGGAACTCCTACAATGAGCAGTTCTTC

size: once
D: -
V: TRBV6-1
J: TRBJ2-2
CDR3: CASSEVAEAGELFF
DNA: TGTGCCAGCAGTGAAGTCGCTGAAGCCGGGGAGCTGTTTTTT

size: few
D: -
V: TRBV7-9
J: TRBJ2-5
CDR3: CASSLSLGDQETQYF
DNA: TGTGCCAGCAGCCTTTCCCTGGGGGACCAAGAGACCCAGTACTTC

size: many
D: TRBD1
V: TRBV5-1
J: TRBJ2-7
CDR3: CASSRDRVYEQYF
DNA: TGCGCCAGCAGCCGAGACAGGGTTTACGAGCAGTACTTC

size: -
D: -
V: TRBV10-2
J: TRBJ1-2
CDR3: CASSGLGQGNYGYTF
DNA: TGCGCCAGCAGTGGTCTCGGGCAGGGAAACTATGGCTACACCTTC

size: few
D: TRBD2
V: TRBV12-3/TRBV12-4
J: TRBJ2-2
CDR3: CASSLEAGVGGELFF
DNA: TGTGCCAGCAGTTTAGAAGCGGGAGTTGGCGGGGAGCTGTTTTTT

size: few
D: -
V: TRBV4-3
J: TRBJ2-7
CDR3: CASSQDLTPTYEQYF
DNA: TGCGCCAGCAGCCAAGATCTAACGCCTACCTACGAGCAGTACTTC

size: -
D: -
V: TRBV5-1
J: TRBJ2-5
CDR3: CASRGIPGGQETQYF
DNA: TGCGCCAGCAGGGGGATCCCCGGGGGACAAGAGACCCAGTACTTC

size: few
D: -
V: TRBV7-2
J: TRBJ2-7
CDR3: CASSTGGPGYEQYF
DNA: TGTGCCAGCAGCACTGGGGGGCCCGGCTACGAGCAGTACTTC

size: few
D: TRBD1
V: TRBV12-3/TRBV12-4
J: TRBJ1-2
CDR3: CASLGQRANYGYTF
DNA: TGTGCCAGCCTGGGACAGAGAGCTAACTATGGCTACACCTTC

size: -
D: TRBD2
V: TRBV7-9
J: TRBJ2-2
CDR3: CASTPPGGGNTGELFF
DNA: TGTGCCAGCACCCCCCCCGGGGGGGGCAACACCGGGGAGCTGTTTTTT

size: few
D: -
V: TRBV20-1
J: TRBJ2-7
CDR3: CSAPPESGSYEQYF
DNA: TGCAGTGCCCCACCGGAGAGCGGTTCCTACGAGCAGTACTTC

size: many
D: TRBD2
V: TRBV30
J: TRBJ2-1
CDR3: CAWSVGLAGYNEQFF
DNA: TGTGCCTGGAGTGTAGGGCTAGCGGGCTACAATGAGCAGTTCTTC

size: -
D: -
V: TRBV6-5
J: TRBJ2-7
CDR3: CASSYSSGSSSYEQYF
DNA: TGTGCCAGCAGTTACTCGTCGGGTTCGAGCTCCTACGAGCAGTACTTC

size: -
D: TRBD2
V: TRBV6-1
J: TRBJ2-3
CDR3: CASRDSGRSDTQYF
DNA: TGTGCCAGCAGAGATAGCGGGAGATCAGATACGCAGTATTTT

size: -
D: -
V: TRBV5-1
J: TRBJ2-1
CDR3: CASNRRAEVYNEQFF
DNA: TGCGCCAGCAACCGACGGGCGGAAGTCTACAATGAGCAGTTCTTC

size: -
D: -
V: TRBV14
J: TRBJ2-3
CDR3: CASSREIRDTQYF
DNA: TGTGCCAGCAGCCGGGAGATTCGAGATACGCAGTATTTT

size: few
D: TRBD2
V: TRBV10-3
J: TRBJ2-7
CDR3: CAISEKALSSGIYEQYF
DNA: TGTGCCATCAGTGAGAAGGCTTTGTCTAGCGGGATCTACGAGCAGTACTTC

size: few
D: -
V: TRBV7-8
J: TRBJ2-3
CDR3: CASSVLVGLAGGAQYF
DNA: TGTGCCAGCAGCGTCCTTGTCGGACTCGCGGGCGGGGCGCAGTATTTT